This TCR beta chain derives from a study of response to subunit inactivated influenza vaccine. Broader study findings: The study's authors posited that every seasonal influenza vaccination enlists few new T cells.

As to this clonotype: Its antigen is unknown.

TCRdb reprocessed the RT-PCR reads via MiXCR and lists one record per CDR3 protein. The repertoire has roughly 700,000 distinct CDR3 sequences, around 13% of them found once; the top ten carry 5.5% to 7%. The V and J ends lost 6 bases and 0 bases respectively, with 14 bases between them. This CDR3 has 15 residues. Germline assignment: CDR1 SGDLS and CDR2 YYNGEE. Specimen: PBMCs from blood, collected around 15 days before vaccination. The chain has TRBV9 and TRBJ2-3; D is undetermined. The TCR sequence derives from a man in his fifties who received an inactivated influenza vaccine. The CDR3 region is CASKAPGGSTDTQYF. CDR3 coding DNA: TGTGCCAGCAAAGCGCCCGGCGGTAGCACAGATACGCAGTATTTT.